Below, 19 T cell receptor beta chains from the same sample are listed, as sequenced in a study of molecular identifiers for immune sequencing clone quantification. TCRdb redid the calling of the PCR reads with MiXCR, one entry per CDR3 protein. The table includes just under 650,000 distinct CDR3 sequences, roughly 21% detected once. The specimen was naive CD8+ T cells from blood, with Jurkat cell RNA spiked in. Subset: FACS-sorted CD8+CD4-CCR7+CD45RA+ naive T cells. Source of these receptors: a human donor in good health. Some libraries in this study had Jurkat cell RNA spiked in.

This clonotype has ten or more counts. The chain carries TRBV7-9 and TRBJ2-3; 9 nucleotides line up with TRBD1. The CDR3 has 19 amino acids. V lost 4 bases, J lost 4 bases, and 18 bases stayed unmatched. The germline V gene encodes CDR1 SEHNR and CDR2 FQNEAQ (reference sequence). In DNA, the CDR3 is TGTGCCAGCAGCTCCACTACTATGGGAACAGGGGGCCCCCCAGATACGCAGTATTTT. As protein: CASSSTTMGTGGPPDTQYF. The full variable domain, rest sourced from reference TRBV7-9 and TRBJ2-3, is DTGVSQNPRHKITKRGQNVTFRCDPISEHNRLYWYRQTLGQGPEFLTYFQNEAQLEKSRLLSDRFSAERPKGSFSTLEIQRTEQGDSAMYLCASSSTTMGTGGPPDTQYFGPGTRLTVL.

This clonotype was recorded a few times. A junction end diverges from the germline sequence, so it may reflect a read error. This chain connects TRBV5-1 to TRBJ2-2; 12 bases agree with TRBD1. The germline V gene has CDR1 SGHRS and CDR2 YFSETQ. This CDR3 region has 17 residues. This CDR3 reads CASRPGTGGLNTGELLF. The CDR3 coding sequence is TGCGCCAGCAGACCCGGGACAGGGGGCTTGAACACCGGGGAGCTGCTTTTT.

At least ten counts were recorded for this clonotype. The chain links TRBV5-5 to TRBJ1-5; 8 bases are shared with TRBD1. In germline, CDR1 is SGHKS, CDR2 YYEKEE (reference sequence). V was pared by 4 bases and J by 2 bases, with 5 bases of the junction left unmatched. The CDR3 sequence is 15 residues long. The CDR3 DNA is TGTGCCAGCAGCACAGGGGGATATGGCAATCAGCCCCAGCATTTT. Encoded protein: CASSTGGYGNQPQHF.

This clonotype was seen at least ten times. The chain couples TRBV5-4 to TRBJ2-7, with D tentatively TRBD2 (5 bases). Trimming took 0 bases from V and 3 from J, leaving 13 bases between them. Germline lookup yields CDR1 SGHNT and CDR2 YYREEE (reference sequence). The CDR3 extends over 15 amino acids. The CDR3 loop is CASSLDPGLSYEQYF. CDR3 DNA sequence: TGTGCCAGCAGCTTGGATCCGGGGTTGAGCTACGAGCAGTACTTC.

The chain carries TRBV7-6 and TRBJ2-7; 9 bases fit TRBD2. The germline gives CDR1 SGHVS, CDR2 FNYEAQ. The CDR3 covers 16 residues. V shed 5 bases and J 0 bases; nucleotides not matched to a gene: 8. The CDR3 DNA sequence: TGTGCCAGCAGCCCAATGGCGGGACTAGCCTCCTACGAGCAGTACTTC. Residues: CASSPMAGLASYEQYF.

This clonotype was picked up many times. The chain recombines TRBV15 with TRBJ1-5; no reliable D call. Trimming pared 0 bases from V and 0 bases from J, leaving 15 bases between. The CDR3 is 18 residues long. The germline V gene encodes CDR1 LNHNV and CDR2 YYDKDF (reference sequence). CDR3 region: CATSRESTRIYSNQPQHF. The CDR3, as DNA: TGTGCCACCAGCAGAGAGTCGACTCGCATATATAGCAATCAGCCCCAGCATTTT.

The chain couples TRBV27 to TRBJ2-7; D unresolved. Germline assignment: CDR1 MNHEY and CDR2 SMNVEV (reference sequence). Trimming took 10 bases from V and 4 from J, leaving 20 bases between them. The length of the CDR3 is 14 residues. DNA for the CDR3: TGTGCCACCACCGCCCCGGGTCCAAATTACGAGCAGTACTTC. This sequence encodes CATTAPGPNYEQYF.

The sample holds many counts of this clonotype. CDR3 nucleotide sequence: TGTGCCAGCAGCCAAGATCGAAGCAGGGGAAGAGGGGGCTACACCTTC. It encodes CASSQDRSRGRGGYTF. The gene calls are TRBV3-1 and TRBJ1-2; D may be TRBD1 (6 bases). Trimming cost V 0 bases and J 8 bases, with 19 bases left between them. This CDR3 contains 16 residues. Germline CDR1 reads LGHDT; CDR2 reads YNNKEL (reference sequence).

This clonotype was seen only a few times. The CDR3 nucleotides read TGCGCCAGCAGACGTCTGGGGACAGGGGGCGATTACGGGGATACGCAGTATTTT. Translating gives CASRRLGTGGDYGDTQYF. The chain carries TRBV4-3 and TRBJ2-3; 12 bases align to TRBD1. Germline lookup yields CDR1 LGHNA and CDR2 YSLEER. The CDR3 totals 18 residues. After removal of 6 bases from V and 6 bases from J, the junction contained 16 bases not matched to a gene.

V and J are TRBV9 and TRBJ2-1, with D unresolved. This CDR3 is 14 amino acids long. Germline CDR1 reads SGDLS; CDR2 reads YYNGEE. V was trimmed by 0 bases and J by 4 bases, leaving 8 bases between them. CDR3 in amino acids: CASSVADRYNEQFF. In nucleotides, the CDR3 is TGTGCCAGCAGCGTAGCGGATAGGTACAATGAGCAGTTCTTC.

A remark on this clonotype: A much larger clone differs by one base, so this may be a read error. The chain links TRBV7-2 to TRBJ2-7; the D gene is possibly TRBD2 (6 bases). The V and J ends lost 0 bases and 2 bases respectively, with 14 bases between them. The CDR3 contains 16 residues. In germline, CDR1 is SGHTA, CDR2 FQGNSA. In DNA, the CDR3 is TGTGCCAGCAGCTTAGCTTTGCGGGGTCCCACCTACGAGCAGTACTTC. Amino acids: CASSLALRGPTYEQYF.

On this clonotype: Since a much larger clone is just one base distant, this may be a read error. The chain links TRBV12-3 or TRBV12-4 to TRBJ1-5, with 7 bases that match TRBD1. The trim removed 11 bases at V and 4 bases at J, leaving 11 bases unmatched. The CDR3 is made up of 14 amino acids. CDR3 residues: CAASPGTVNQPQHF. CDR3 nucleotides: TGTGCCGCCAGCCCTGGGACAGTTAATCAGCCCCAGCATTTT.

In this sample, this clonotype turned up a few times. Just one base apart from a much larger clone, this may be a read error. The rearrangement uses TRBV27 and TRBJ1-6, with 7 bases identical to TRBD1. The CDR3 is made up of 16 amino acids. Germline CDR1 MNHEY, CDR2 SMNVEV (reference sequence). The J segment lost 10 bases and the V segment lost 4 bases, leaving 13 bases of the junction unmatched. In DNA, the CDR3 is TGTGCCAGCAGTTCCATAGGCAGGGGGAGAGGCTCACCCCTCCACTTT. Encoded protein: CASSSIGRGRGSPLHF.

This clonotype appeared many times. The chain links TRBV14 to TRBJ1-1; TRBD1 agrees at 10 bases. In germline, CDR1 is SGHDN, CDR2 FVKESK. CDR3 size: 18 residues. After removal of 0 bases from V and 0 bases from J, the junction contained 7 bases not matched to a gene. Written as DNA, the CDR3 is TGTGCCAGCAGCCAAGATCCCCGGGACAGGGGATTGAACACTGAAGCTTTCTTT. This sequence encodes CASSQDPRDRGLNTEAFF.

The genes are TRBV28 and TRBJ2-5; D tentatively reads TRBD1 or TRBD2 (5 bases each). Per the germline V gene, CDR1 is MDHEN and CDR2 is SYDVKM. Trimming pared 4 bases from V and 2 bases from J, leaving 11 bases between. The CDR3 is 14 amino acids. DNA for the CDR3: TGTGCCAGCAGTTCGGGACCGGTGCAAGAGACCCAGTACTTC. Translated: CASSSGPVQETQYF.

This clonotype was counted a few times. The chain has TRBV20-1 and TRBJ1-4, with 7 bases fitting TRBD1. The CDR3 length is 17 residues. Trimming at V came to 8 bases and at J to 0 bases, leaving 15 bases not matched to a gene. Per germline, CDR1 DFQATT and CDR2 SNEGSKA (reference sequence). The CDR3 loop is CSCRGAPLPSTNEKLFF. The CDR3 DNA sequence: TGCAGTTGCAGGGGGGCACCTCTACCCTCAACTAATGAAAAACTGTTTTTT.

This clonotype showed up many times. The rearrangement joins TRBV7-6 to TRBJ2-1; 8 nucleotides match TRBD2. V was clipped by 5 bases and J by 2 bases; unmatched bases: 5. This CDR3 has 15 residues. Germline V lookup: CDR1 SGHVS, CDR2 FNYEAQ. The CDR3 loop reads CASSKTSEPYNEQFF. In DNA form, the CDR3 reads TGTGCCAGCAGCAAGACTAGCGAGCCCTACAATGAGCAGTTCTTC.

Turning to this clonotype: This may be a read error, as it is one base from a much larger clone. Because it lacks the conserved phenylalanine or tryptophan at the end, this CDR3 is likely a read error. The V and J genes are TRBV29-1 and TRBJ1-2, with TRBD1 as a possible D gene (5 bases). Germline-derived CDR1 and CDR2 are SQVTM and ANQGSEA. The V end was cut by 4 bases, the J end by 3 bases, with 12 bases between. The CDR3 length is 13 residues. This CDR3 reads CSVVPQGDYGYTS. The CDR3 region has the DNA TGCAGCGTTGTCCCCCAGGGTGACTATGGCTACACCTCC.

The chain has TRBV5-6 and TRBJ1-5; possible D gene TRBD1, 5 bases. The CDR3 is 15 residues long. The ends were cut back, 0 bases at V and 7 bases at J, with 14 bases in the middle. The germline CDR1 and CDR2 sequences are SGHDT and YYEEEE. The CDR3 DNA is TGTGCCAGCAGCTTGGGAGGGGCCTTAGGCCAGCCCCAGCATTTT. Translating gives CASSLGGALGQPQHF.